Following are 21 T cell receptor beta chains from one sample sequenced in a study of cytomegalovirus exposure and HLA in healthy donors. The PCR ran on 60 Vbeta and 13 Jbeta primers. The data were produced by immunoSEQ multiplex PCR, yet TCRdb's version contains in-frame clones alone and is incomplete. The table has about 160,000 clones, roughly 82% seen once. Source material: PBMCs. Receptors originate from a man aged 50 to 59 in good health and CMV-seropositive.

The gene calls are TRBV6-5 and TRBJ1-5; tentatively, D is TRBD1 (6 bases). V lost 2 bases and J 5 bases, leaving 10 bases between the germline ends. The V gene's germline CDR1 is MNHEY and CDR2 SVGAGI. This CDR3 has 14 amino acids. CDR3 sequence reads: CASSYSEGDQPQHF. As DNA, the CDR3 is TGTGCCAGCAGTTACAGTGAGGGGGATCAGCCCCAGCATTTT.

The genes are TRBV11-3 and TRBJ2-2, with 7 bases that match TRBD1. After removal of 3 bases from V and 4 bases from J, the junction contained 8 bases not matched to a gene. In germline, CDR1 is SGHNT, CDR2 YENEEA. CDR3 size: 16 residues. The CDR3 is CASSFRAGGTTGELFF. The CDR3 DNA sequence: TGTGCCAGCAGCTTCAGGGCAGGGGGTACCACCGGGGAGCTGTTTTTT.

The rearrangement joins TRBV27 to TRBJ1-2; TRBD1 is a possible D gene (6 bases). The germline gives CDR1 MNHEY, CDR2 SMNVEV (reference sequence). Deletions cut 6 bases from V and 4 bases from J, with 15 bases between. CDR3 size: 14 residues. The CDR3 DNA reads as TGTGCCAGCAGCCCGAAGCGGACAGTCTATGGCTACACCTTC. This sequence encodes CASSPKRTVYGYTF.

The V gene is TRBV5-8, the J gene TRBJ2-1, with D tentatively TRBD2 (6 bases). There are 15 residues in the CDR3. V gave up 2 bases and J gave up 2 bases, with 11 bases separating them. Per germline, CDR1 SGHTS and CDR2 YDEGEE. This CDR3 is CASSFLGTAYNEQFF. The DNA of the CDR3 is TGTGCCAGCAGCTTCCTCGGGACTGCCTACAATGAGCAGTTCTTC.

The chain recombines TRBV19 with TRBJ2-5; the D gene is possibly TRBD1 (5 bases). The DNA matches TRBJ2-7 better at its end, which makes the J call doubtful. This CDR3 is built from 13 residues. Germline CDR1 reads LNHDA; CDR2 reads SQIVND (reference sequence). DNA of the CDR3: TGTGCCAGTAGAAATATCCAGGGATACGAGCAGTACTTC. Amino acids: CASRNIQGYEQYF.

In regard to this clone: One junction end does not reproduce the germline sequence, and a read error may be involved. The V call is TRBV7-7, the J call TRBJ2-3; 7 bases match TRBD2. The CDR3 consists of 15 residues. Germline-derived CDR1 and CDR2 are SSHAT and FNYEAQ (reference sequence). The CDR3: CASSYSAGEADTQYF. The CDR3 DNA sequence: TGTGCTAGCAGCTACTCGGCGGGGGAGGCAGATACGCAGTATTTT. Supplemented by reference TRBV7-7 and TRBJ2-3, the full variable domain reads GAGVSQSPRYKVTKRGQDVTLRCDPISSHATLYWYQQALGQGPEFLTYFNYEAQPDKSGLPSDRFSAERPEGSISTLTIQRTEQRDSAMYRCASSYSAGEADTQYFGPGTRLTVL.

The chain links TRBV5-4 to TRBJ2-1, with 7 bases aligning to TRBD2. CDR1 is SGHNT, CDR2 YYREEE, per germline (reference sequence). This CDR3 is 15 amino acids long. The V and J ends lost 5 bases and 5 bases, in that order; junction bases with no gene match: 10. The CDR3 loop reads CASRGGGLGDNEQFF. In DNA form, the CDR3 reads TGTGCCAGCAGGGGCGGGGGATTAGGCGACAATGAGCAGTTCTTC.

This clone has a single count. CDR3 in DNA: TGTGCCAGCACCCCGACTAGCGGGAGGGCCTCCTACGAGCAGTACTTC. Translation gives CASTPTSGRASYEQYF. The V and J genes are TRBV28 and TRBJ2-7; 14 bases are shared with TRBD2. The germline CDR1 and CDR2 sequences are MDHEN and SYDVKM. This CDR3 spans 16 amino acids. V trimming: 7 bases; J trimming: 0 bases; junction bases outside the gene matches: 5.

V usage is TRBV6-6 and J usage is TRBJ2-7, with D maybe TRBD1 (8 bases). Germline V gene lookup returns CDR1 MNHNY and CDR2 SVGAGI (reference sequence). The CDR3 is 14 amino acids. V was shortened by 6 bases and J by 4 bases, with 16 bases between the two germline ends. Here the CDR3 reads CASSLIQGGYEQYF. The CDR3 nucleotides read TGTGCCAGCAGCCTTATACAGGGGGGGTACGAGCAGTACTTC.

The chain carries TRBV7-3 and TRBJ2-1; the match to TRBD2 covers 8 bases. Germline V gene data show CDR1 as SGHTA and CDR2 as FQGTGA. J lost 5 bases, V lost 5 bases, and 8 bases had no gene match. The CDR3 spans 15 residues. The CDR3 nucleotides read TGTGCCAGCAGCGCCCTAGCGGGTCTTCACAATGAGCAGTTCTTC. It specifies CASSALAGLHNEQFF.

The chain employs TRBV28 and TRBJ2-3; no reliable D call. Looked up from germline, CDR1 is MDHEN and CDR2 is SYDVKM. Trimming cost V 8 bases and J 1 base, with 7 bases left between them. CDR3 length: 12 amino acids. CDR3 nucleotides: TGTGCCAGCTCAGGCCGCACAGATACGCAGTATTTT. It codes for CASSGRTDTQYF. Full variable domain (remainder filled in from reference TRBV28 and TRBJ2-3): DVKVTQSSRYLVKRTGEKVFLECVQDMDHENMFWYRQDPGLGLRLIYFSYDVKMKEKGDIPEGYSVSREKKERFSLILESASTNQTSMYLCASSGRTDTQYFGPGTRLTVL.

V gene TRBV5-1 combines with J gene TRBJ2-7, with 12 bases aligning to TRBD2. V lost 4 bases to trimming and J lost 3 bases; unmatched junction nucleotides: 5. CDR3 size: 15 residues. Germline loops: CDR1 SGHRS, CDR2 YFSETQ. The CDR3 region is CASSAGLAGSYEQYF. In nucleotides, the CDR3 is TGCGCCAGCAGCGCAGGACTAGCGGGAAGCTACGAGCAGTACTTC.

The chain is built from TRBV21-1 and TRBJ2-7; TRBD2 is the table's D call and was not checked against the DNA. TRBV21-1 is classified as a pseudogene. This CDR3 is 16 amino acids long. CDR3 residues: CASILGTSGESYEQYF. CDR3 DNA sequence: TGTGCCAGCATCCTCGGGACTAGCGGGGAGTCCTACGAGCAGTACTTC.

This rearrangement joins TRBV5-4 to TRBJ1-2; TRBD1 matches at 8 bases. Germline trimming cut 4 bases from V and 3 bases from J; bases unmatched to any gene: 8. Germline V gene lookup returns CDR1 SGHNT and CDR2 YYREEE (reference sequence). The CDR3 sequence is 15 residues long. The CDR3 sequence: CASSAPTGAHYGYTF. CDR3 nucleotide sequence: TGTGCCAGCAGCGCCCCGACAGGGGCCCACTATGGCTACACCTTC.

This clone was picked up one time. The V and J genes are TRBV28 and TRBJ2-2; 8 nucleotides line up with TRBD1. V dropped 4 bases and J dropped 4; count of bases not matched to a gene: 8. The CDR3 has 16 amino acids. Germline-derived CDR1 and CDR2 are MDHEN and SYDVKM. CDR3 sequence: CASSSPLRGRTGELFF. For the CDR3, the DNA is TGTGCCAGCAGTTCTCCACTCAGGGGGCGCACCGGGGAGCTGTTTTTT.

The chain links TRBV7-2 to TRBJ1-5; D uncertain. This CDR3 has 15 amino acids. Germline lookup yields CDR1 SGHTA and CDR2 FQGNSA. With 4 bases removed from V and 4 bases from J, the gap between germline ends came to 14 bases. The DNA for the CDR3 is TGTGCCAGCAGCTCGAACTTGGGCACTAATCAGCCCCAGCATTTT. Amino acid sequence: CASSSNLGTNQPQHF.

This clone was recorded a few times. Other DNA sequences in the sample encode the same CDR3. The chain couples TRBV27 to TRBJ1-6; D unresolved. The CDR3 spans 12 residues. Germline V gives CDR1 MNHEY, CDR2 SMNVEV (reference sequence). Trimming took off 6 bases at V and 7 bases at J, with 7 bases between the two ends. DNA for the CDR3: TGTGCCAGCAGCCCTCGGAATTCACCCCTCCACTTT. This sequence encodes CASSPRNSPLHF.

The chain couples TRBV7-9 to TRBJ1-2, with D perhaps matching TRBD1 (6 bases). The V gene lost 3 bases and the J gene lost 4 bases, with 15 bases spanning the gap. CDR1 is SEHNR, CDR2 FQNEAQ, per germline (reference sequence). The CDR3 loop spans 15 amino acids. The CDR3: CASSLSRGGGYGYTF. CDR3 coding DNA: TGTGCCAGCAGCTTGTCCAGGGGCGGGGGCTATGGCTACACCTTC.

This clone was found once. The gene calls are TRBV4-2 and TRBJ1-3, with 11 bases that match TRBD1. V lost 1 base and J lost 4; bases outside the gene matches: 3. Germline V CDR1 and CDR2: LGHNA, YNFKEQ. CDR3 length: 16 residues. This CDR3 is CASSQVDRGLGNTIYF. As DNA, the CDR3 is TGTGCCAGCAGCCAAGTGGACAGGGGGCTCGGAAACACCATATATTTT.

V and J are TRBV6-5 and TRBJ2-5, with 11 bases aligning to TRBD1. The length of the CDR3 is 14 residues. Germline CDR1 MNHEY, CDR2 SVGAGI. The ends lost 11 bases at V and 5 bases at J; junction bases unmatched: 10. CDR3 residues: CAAQDRGRWETQYF. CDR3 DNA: TGTGCCGCTCAGGACAGGGGGCGTTGGGAGACCCAGTACTTC.

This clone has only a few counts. CDR3 in amino acids: CASSVIGSMRETQYF. The CDR3 coding sequence is TGTGCCAGCAGCGTTATCGGGAGTATGAGAGAGACCCAGTACTTC. The rearrangement links TRBV18 to TRBJ2-5; D may be TRBD2 (6 bases). This CDR3 has 15 amino acids. Germline-derived CDR1 and CDR2 are KGHSH and LQKENI. The V end lost 8 bases, the J end lost 4 bases, and 20 bases lay between the germline ends.